This T cell receptor beta chain was documented in a study of blood T cell repertoires in COVID-19. Study information: The study drew acute and convalescent COVID-19 samples from the United States, Italy and Spain. Sample material is recorded as cDNA or gDNA derived from T cells, B-cell-depleted T cells, or PBMCs.

In the source study's methods: Reference gene primers were amplified, and this amplification served to estimate nucleated cell counts. Measured with immunoSEQ multiplex PCR; TCRdb has only the in-frame clones, and not every one. From that table come the V and J calls and clone size; the DNA was used to work out D and trimming. The sample holds some 150,000 clones; approximately 80% are singletons and the top ten take roughly 7.9%. CDR1 is KGHDR, CDR2 SFDVKD, per germline. The CDR3 is made up of 17 amino acids. V dropped 5 bases and J dropped 2; count of bases not matched to a gene: 10. This clone was seen more than once but under ten times.

Sequences were obtained from peripheral blood. The clonotype originates from a woman between 50 and 59 years old in a cohort sampled during active or convalescent COVID-19. J is TRBJ2-2 and V is TRBV24-1; TRBD1 agrees at 7 bases. DNA for the CDR3: TGTGCCACCAGTGCCGCCACTGGGACAGTCAACACCGGGGAGCTGTTTTTT. Encoded protein: CATSAATGTVNTGELFF.